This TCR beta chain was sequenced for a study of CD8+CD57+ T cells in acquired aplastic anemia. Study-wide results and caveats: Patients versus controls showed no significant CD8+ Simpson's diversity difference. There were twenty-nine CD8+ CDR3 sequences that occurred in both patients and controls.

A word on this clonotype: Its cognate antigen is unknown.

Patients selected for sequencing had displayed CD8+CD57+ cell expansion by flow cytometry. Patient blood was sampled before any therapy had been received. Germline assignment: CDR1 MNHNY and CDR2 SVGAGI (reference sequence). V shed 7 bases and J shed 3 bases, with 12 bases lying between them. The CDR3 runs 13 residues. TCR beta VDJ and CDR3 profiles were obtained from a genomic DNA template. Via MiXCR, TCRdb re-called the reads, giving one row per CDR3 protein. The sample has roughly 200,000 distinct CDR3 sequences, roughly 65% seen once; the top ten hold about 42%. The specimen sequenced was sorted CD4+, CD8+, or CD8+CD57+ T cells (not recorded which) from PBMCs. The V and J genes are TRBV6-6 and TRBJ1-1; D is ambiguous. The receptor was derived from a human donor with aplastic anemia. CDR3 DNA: TGTGCCAGCACCCCGCAGATATACACTGAAGCTTTCTTT. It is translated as CASTPQIYTEAFF.